The T cell receptor (beta chain) described here comes from a study of cytomegalovirus exposure and HLA in healthy donors. Study details: Within an early data release were about 85 million unique TCRs drawn from HLA-typed donors.

Amplification used 60 Vbeta primers and 13 Jbeta primers. The protocol was immunoSEQ multiplex PCR, while the TCRdb copy is restricted to in-frame clones and leaves out a portion. The sample lists about 210,000 clones; 82% were seen once. The study, taken as a whole, reports: Presence/absence results assume similar sequencing depth per donor, which may not hold. The majority of CMV-associated TCR beta chains were reported as apparently HLA-restricted in a later analysis.

Healthy bone marrow donors made up the cohort. Regarding this clone: No antigen is known for it.

The material sequenced was PBMCs. This sequence was found in a man between 35 and 55 years old in good health and CMV-seropositive.

The CDR3 DNA follows: TGTGCCAGCAGCTTGACAGGGTTCGGGAATTCACCCCTCCACTTT. Translated, it gives CASSLTGFGNSPLHF. The chain carries TRBV5-4 and TRBJ1-6; D may be TRBD1 (6 bases). V was clipped by 1 base and J by 7 bases, with 12 bases between them. The CDR3 contains 15 residues. Per germline, CDR1 SGHNT and CDR2 YYREEE (reference sequence).